This T cell receptor (beta chain) stems from a study of post-analysis software for immune sequencing data. Whole-study findings and limits: Patients had higher frequencies than controls of five TRBV segments, including TRBV5-6, TRBV5-1 and TRBV20-1. When compared against controls, multiple sclerosis patients showed significantly lower normalized Chao1 diversity.

To note about this clonotype: Its antigen is still unknown.

Unique molecular identifiers were carried by the TCR beta cDNA libraries. Input populations of roughly 1 to 10 million T cells gave rise to around 480,000 cDNA molecules. One entry per CDR3 protein, called by TCRdb with MiXCR from the PCR reads. This table holds approximately 630,000 distinct CDR3 sequences, 59% found once. Germline loops: CDR1 SGHTA, CDR2 FQGNSA. This CDR3 is 15 amino acids long. The origin of this receptor is a girl aged 2 to 9 with multiple sclerosis. The chain uses TRBV7-2 and TRBJ2-5, with unresolved D. The assigned J gene may be wrong: the sequence end matches TRBJ2-7 better. Sample: blood. CDR3 residues: CASSPPLRSRDEQYF. CDR3 bases: TGTGCCAGCAGTCCCCCCCTAAGGAGCCGGGACGAGCAGTACTTC.